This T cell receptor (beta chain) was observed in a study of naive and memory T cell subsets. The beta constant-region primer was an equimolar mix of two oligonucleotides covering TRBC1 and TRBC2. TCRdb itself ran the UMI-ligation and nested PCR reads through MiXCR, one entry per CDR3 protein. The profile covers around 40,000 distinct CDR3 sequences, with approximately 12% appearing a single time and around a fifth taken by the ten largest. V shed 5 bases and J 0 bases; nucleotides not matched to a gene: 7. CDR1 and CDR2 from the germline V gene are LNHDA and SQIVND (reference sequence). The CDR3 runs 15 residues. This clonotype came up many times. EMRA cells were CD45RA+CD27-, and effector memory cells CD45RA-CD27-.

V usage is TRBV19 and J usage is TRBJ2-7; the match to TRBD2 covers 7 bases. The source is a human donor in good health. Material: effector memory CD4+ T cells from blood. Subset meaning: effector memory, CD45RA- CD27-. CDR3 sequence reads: CASSEIAGLSYEQYF. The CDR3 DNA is TGTGCCAGTAGTGAGATAGCGGGCCTCTCCTACGAGCAGTACTTC.